A selection of T cell receptor beta chains follows, all from one sample in a study of blood T cell repertoires in COVID-19. Clones were sequenced by immunoSEQ multiplex PCR, and TCRdb holds only the in-frame ones, with some missing. The sample has some 120,000 clones, around 83% seen once. Sequencing input: peripheral blood. The receptors were gathered from a woman aged 45-65 years with acute or convalescent COVID-19. The conserved cysteine and the conserved F or W are not part of the CDR3 here. Each record gives: J gene, V gene, CDR3 protein.

TRBJ2-2 | TRBV6-2/TRBV6-3 | ASSYSISGGGTGELF
TRBJ1-5 | TRBV28 | ASSLPIGGQPQH
TRBJ1-3 | TRBV18 | ASSPPRTDSGNTIY
TRBJ1-2 | TRBV18 | ASSPGANYGYT
TRBJ1-6 | TRBV30 | AWSTARTSSYNSPLH
TRBJ1-2 | TRBV2 | ASSWDRGNYGYT
TRBJ1-3 | TRBV4-1 | ASSQAQGGGNTIY
TRBJ2-2 | TRBV6-5 | ASRKAGATGELF
TRBJ2-3 | TRBV11-2 | ASSLSGGRADTQY
TRBJ2-7 | TRBV15 | ATSRDTRGRGEQY
TRBJ1-2 | TRBV6-6 | ASSYSREIGGYT
TRBJ2-3 | TRBV4-2 | ASSQDHKTSGNTDTQY
TRBJ1-2 | TRBV6-5 | ASSYDQQGRNGYT
TRBJ2-1 | TRBV19 | ASSIRQGLSRTYNEQF
TRBJ2-7 | TRBV19 | ASSIGLAGEQY
TRBJ2-1 | TRBV9 | ASSTRGLNEQF
TRBJ1-6 | TRBV19 | ASSPGAESNSPLH
TRBJ2-7 | TRBV3-1/TRBV3-2 | ASSLSGGISYEQY
TRBJ1-5 | TRBV19 | ASQTGLHSNQPQH
TRBJ2-7 | TRBV20-1 | SASLLSGGDFYEQY
TRBJ1-6 | TRBV6-1 | ASSGAGQGWDSPLH
TRBJ2-3 | TRBV30 | AWSGAGATTDTQY
TRBJ1-2 | TRBV6-5 | ASSYSSGGYT
TRBJ2-7 | TRBV18 | ASSPPYGTGGEQY
TRBJ1-6 | TRBV30 | AWNPGGSSYNSPLH
TRBJ1-5 | TRBV30 | AWSPTDNQPQH
TRBJ1-6 | TRBV11-2 | ASSSGDRVNSPLH
TRBJ2-3 | TRBV5-4 | ASSLVTSGAGTDTQY
TRBJ1-6 | TRBV21-1 | ASSKGDRAYSPLH
TRBJ2-1 | TRBV5-5 | ASSLGAVSEQF
TRBJ1-2 | TRBV5-5 | ASSLGTGTYGYT
TRBJ2-7 | TRBV6-5 | ASSTRGGNYEQY
TRBJ1-1 | TRBV6-5 | ASSSYGGGNTEAF
TRBJ2-5 | TRBV2 | ASSEGGPWETQY
TRBJ1-2 | TRBV11-2 | ASSSPGQRIYGYT
TRBJ2-7 | TRBV9 | ASSQADRGEQY
TRBJ2-2 | TRBV18 | ASSPYMRLAGGLTGELF